The clone carrying this T cell receptor (beta chain) has just one count. This record belongs to a study of control samples from healthy donors and cancer patients. Per the germline V gene, CDR1 is SGHTA and CDR2 is FQGNSA. This CDR3 is 16 amino acids long. V trimming: 3 bases; J trimming: 2 bases; junction bases outside the gene matches: 2. The table came from immunoSEQ multiplex PCR; TCRdb's copy has only in-frame clones and leaves some out. The repertoire holds 60,000 to 95,000 clones, 84% seen once, with around 15% in the top ten. Sequencing input: blood. The sequence came from a man aged 50 to 59 in good health. The chain couples TRBV7-2 to TRBJ2-2; 11 bases line up with TRBD2. In DNA, the CDR3 is TGTGCCAGCAGCTTCACTAGCGGGAGTAACACCGGGGAGCTGTTTTTT. This gives the protein CASSFTSGSNTGELFF.